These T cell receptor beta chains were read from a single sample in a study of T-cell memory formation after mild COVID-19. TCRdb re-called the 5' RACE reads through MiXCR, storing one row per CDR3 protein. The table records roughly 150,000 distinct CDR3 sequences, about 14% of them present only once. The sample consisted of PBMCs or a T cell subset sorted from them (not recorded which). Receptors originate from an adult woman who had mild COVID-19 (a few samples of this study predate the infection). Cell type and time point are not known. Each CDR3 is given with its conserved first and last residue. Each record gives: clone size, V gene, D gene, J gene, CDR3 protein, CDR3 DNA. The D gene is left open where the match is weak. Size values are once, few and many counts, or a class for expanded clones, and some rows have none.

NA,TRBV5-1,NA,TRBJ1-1,CASSFWGGRSGGGTEAFF,TGCGCCAGCAGCTTCTGGGGAGGGAGATCTGGGGGCGGCACTGAAGCTTTCTTT
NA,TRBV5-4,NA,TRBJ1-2,CASIKPPGTEGYTF,TGTGCCAGCATCAAGCCACCGGGGACGGAGGGCTACACCTTC
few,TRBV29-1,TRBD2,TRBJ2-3,CSVEDERGEDTQYF,TGCAGCGTTGAAGACGAACGGGGGGAAGATACGCAGTATTTT
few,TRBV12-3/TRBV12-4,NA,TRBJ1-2,CASSLGVGGYTF,TGTGCCAGCAGTCTTGGTGTAGGAGGCTACACCTTC
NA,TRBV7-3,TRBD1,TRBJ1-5,CASGQAAGQPQHF,TGTGCCAGCGGACAGGCGGCGGGTCAGCCCCAGCATTTT
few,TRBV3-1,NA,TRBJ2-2,CASSQGLYTGELFF,TGTGCCAGCAGCCAAGGACTATACACCGGGGAGCTGTTTTTT
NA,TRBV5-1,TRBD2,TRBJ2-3,CASSGGGAEDTQYF,TGCGCCAGCAGCGGCGGGGGGGCCGAAGATACGCAGTATTTT
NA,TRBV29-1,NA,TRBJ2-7,CSVVGSSYEQYF,TGCAGCGTTGTTGGCAGCTCCTACGAGCAGTACTTC
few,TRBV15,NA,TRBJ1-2,CATSVEGRPNYGYTF,TGTGCCACCAGCGTTGAAGGAAGGCCTAACTATGGCTACACCTTC
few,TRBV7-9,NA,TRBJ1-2,CASSTPGGSGSYTF,TGTGCCAGCAGCACCCCCGGGGGATCCGGGAGCTACACCTTC
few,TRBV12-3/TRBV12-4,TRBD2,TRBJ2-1,CASSVRLAGGHEQFF,TGTGCCAGCAGTGTTAGACTAGCGGGGGGCCATGAGCAGTTCTTC
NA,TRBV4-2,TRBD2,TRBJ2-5,CASSKGAGGGETQYF,TGTGCCAGCAGCAAAGGAGCGGGGGGCGGGGAGACCCAGTACTTC
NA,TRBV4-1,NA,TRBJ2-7,CASSQDSQGAYEQYF,TGCGCCAGCAGCCAAGATAGCCAGGGTGCCTACGAGCAGTACTTC
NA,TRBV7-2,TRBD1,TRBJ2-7,CASGIPRVTGYYEQYF,TGTGCCAGCGGAATCCCTCGCGTGACAGGGTACTACGAGCAGTACTTC
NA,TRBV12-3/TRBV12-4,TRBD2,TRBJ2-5,CASTQSGGKTQYF,TGTGCCAGCACCCAATCGGGGGGGAAGACCCAGTACTTC
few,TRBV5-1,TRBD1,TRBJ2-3,CASSLVTGVSTDTQYF,TGCGCCAGCAGCTTGGTAACAGGGGTCAGCACAGATACGCAGTATTTT
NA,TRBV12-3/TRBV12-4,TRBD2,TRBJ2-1,CASRPLGGSSEQFF,TGTGCCAGCAGACCCCTGGGGGGGAGTAGTGAGCAGTTCTTC
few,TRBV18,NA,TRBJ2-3,CASSPPDYIRGDTQYF,TGTGCCAGCTCACCGCCTGACTACATTCGTGGGGATACGCAGTATTTT
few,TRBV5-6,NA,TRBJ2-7,CASSLVLSGRNSYEQYF,TGTGCCAGCAGCTTGGTTTTATCCGGACGGAACTCCTACGAGCAGTACTTC
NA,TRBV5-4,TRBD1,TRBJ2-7,CASSWGTGGYEQYF,TGTGCCAGCAGCTGGGGGACAGGGGGCTACGAGCAGTACTTC
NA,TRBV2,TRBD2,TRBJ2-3,CASSDGSGGTDTQYF,TGTGCCAGCAGTGACGGATCGGGAGGAACAGATACGCAGTATTTT
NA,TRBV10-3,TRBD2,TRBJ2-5,CAISAGGTNQETQYF,TGTGCCATCAGTGCGGGGGGGACCAATCAAGAGACCCAGTACTTC